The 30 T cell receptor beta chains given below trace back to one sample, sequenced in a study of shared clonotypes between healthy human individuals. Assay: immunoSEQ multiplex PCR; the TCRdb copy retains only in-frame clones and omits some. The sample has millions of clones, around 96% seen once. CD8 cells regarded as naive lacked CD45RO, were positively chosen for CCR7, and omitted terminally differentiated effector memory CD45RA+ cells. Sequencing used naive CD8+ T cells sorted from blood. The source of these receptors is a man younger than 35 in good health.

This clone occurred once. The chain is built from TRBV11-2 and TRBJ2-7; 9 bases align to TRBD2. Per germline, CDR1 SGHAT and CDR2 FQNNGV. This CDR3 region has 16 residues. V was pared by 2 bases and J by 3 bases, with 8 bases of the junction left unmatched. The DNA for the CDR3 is TGTGCCAGCAGCTTAAAATTCACTAGCGGGTACTACGAGCAGTACTTC. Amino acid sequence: CASSLKFTSGYYEQYF.

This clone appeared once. Here the CDR3 DNA reads TGTGCCAGCAGCGATCTGAGGACAGGGAGCGACGAGCAGTACTTC. Translating gives CASSDLRTGSDEQYF. The chain is built from TRBV7-2 and TRBJ2-7; 8 positions agree with TRBD1. V shed 5 bases, J shed 5 bases, and the junction held 11 bases outside the gene matches. CDR1 and CDR2 (germline): SGHTA, FQGNSA. This CDR3 is 15 amino acids long.

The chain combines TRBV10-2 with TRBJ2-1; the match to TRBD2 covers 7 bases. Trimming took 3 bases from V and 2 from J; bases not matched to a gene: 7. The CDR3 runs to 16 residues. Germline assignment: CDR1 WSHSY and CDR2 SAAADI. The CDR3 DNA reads TGCGCCAGCAGTGAATGGAGGGAGGGCCCCTACAATGAGCAGTTCTTC. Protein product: CASSEWREGPYNEQFF.

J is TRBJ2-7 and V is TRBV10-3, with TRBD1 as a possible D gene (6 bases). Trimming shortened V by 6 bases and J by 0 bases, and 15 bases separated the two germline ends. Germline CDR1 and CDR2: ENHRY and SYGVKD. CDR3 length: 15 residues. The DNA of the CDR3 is TGTGCCATCAGGGGGACATCCTCCCTCTCCTACGAGCAGTACTTC. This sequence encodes CAIRGTSSLSYEQYF.

CDR3 sequence (DNA): TGCAGCGTTTGGATTTATGCGACAGAAGCTTTCTTT. Amino acid sequence: CSVWIYATEAFF. The chain uses TRBV29-1 and TRBJ1-1; D not resolved. The ends were cut back, 5 bases at V and 8 bases at J, with 15 bases in the middle. Per the germline V gene, CDR1 is SQVTM and CDR2 is ANQGSEA. CDR3 length equals 12 residues.

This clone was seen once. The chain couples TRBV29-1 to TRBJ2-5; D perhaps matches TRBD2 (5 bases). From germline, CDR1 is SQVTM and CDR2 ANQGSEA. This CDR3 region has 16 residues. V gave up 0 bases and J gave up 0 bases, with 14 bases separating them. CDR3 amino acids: CSVEDPASRYQETQYF. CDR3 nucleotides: TGCAGCGTTGAAGATCCGGCTAGCAGGTACCAAGAGACCCAGTACTTC.

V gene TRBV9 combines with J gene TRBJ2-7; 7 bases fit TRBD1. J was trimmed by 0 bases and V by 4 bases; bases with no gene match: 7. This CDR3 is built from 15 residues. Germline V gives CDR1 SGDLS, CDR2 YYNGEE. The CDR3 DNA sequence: TGTGCCAGCAGCCTTACAGGGGAGAGCTCCTACGAGCAGTACTTC. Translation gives CASSLTGESSYEQYF.

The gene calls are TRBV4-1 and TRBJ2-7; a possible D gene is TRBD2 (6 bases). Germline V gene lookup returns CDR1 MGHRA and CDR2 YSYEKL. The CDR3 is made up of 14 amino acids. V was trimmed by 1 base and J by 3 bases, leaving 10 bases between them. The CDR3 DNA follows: TGCGCCAGCAGCCAAGTCGGACTAAACTACGAGCAGTACTTC. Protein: CASSQVGLNYEQYF.

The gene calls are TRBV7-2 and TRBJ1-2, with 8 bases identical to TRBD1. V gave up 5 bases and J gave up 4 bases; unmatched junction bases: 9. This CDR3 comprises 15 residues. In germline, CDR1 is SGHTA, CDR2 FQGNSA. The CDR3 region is CASSTQGQGAYGYTF. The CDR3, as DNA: TGTGCCAGCAGCACCCAAGGGCAGGGGGCCTATGGCTACACCTTC.

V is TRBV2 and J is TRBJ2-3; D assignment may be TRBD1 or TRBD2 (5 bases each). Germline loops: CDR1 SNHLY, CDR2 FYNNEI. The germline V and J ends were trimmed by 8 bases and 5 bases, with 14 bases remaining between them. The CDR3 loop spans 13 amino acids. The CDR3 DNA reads TGTGCCAGCCGCCGTGGGGCGGGAGATACGCAGTATTTT. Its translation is CASRRGAGDTQYF.

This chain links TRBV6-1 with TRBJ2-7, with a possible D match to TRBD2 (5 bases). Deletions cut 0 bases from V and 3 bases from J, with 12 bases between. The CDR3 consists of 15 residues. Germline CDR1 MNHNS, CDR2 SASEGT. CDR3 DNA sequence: TGTGCCAGCAGTGAAGCGGCGGGCAGAAACTACGAGCAGTACTTC. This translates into CASSEAAGRNYEQYF.

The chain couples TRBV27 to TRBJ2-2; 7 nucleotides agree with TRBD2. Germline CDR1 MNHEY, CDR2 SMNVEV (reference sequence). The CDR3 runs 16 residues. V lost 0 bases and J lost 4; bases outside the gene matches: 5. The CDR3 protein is CASSLSGGEGTGELFF. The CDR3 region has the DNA TGTGCCAGCAGTTTATCGGGAGGGGAGGGCACCGGGGAGCTGTTTTTT.

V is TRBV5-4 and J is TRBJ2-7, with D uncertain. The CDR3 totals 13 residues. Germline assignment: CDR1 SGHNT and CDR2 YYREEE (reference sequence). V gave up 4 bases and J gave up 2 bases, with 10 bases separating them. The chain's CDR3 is CASSTGPPYEQYF. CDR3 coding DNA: TGTGCCAGCAGCACCGGGCCCCCCTACGAGCAGTACTTC.

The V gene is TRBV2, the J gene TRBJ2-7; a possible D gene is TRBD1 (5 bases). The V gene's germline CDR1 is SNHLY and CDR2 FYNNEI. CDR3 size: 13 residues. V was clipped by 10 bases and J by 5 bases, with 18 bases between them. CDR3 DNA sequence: TGTGCCACCCAGCAAGGGGTTTCCCACGAGCAGTACTTC. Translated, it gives CATQQGVSHEQYF.

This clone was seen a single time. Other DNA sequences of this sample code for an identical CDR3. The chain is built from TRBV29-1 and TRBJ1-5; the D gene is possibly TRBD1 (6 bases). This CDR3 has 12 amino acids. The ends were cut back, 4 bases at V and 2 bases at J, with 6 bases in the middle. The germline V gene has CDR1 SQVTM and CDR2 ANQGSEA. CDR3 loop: CSVGQGNQPQHF. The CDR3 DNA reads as TGCAGCGTTGGACAGGGCAATCAGCCCCAGCATTTT.

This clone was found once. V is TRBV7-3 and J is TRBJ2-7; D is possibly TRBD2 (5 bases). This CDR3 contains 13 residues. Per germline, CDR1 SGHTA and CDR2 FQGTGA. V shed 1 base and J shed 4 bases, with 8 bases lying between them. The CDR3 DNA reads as TGTGCCAGCAGCTTAATAGGAGGTTACGAGCAGTACTTC. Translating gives CASSLIGGYEQYF.

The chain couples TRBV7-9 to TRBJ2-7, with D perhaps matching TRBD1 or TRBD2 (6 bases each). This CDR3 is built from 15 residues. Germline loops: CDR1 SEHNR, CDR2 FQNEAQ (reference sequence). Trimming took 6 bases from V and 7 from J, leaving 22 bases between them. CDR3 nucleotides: TGTGCCAGCAGGGACCTCGCAGGGGCCGGGAGTGAGCAGTACTTC. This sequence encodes CASRDLAGAGSEQYF.

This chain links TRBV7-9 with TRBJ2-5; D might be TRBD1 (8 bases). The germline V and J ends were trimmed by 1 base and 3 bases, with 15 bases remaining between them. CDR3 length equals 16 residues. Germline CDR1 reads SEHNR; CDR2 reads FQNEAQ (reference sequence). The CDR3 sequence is CASSLGGEGQEETQYF. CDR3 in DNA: TGTGCCAGCAGCTTAGGAGGGGAGGGACAGGAAGAGACCCAGTACTTC.

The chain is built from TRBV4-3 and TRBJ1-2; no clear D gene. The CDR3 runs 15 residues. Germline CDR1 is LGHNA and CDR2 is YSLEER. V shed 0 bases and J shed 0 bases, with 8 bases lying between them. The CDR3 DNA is TGCGCCAGCAGCCAAGATCTTACAGCTAACTATGGCTACACCTTC. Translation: CASSQDLTANYGYTF.

The CDR3: CARSLAGQGNQPQHF. DNA of the CDR3: TGTGCCAGAAGCTTGGCGGGACAGGGCAATCAGCCCCAGCATTTT. V and J are TRBV5-3 and TRBJ1-5; 8 positions agree with TRBD1. TRBV5-3 is identified as an open reading frame with a role that is uncertain. The J segment lost 2 bases and the V segment lost 0 bases, leaving 1 base of the junction unmatched. The CDR3 runs 15 residues.

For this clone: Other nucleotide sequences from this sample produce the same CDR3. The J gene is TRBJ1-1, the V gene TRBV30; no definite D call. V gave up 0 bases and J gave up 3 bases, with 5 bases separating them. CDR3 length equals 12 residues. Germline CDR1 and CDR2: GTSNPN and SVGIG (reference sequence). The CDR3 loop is CAWSVLDTEAFF. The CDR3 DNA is TGTGCCTGGAGTGTTTTAGACACTGAAGCTTTCTTT.

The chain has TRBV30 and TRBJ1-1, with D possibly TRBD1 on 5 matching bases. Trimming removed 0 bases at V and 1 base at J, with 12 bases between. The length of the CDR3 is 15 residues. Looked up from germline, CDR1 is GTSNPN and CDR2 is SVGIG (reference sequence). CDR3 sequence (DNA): TGTGCCTGGAGTGTAGGGGTAGGCCCGAACACTGAAGCTTTCTTT. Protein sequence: CAWSVGVGPNTEAFF. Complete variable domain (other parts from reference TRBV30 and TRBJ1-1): SQTIHQWPATLVQPVGSPLSLECTVEGTSNPNLYWYRQAAGRGLQLLFYSVGIGQISSEVPQNLSASRPQDRQFILSSKKLLLSDSGFYLCAWSVGVGPNTEAFFGQGTRLTVV.

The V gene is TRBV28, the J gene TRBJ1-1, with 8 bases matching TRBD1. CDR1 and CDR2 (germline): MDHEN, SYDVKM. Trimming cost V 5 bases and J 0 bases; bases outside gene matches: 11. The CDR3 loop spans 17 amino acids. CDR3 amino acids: CASSHGTGIFMNTEAFF. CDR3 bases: TGTGCCAGCAGTCATGGGACAGGAATTTTCATGAACACTGAAGCTTTCTTT.

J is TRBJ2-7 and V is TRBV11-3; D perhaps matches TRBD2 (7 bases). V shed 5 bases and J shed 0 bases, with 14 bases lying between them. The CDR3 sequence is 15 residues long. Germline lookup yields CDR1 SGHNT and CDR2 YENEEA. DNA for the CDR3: TGTGCCAGCAGCCTAGGGAGGGGGGCCTCCTACGAGCAGTACTTC. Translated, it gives CASSLGRGASYEQYF.

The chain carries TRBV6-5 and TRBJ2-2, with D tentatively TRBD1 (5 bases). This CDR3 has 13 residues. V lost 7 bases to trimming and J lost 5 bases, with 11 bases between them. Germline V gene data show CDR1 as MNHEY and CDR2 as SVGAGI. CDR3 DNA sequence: TGTGCCAGCAAGGGCAGGGTAACCGGGGAGCTGTTTTTT. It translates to CASKGRVTGELFF.

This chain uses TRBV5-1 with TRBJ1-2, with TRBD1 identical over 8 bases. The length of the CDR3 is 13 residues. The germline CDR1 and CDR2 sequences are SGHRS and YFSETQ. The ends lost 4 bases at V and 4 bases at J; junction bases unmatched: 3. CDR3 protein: CASSVDRAYGYTF. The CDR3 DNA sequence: TGCGCCAGCAGCGTGGACAGGGCCTATGGCTACACCTTC. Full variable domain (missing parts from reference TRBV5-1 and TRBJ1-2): KAGVTQTPRYLIKTRGQQVTLSCSPISGHRSVSWYQQTPGQGLQFLFEYFSETQRNKGNFPGRFSGRQFSNSRSEMNVSTLELGDSALYLCASSVDRAYGYTFGSGTRLTVV.

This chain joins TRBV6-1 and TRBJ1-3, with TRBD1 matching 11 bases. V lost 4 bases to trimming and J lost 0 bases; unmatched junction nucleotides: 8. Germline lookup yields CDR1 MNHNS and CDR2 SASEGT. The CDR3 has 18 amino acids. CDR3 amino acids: CASSGTGGVWGSGNTIYF. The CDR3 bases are TGTGCCAGCAGTGGGACAGGGGGCGTCTGGGGCTCTGGAAACACCATATATTTT.

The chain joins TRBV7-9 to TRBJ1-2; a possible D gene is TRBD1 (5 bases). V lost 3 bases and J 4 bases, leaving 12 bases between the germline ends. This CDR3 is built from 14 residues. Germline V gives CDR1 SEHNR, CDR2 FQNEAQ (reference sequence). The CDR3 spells CASSLKGFTYGYTF. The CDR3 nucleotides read TGTGCCAGCAGCTTGAAGGGGTTTACCTATGGCTACACCTTC. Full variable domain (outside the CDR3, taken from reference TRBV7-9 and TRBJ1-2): DTGVSQNPRHKITKRGQNVTFRCDPISEHNRLYWYRQTLGQGPEFLTYFQNEAQLEKSRLLSDRFSAERPKGSFSTLEIQRTEQGDSAMYLCASSLKGFTYGYTFGSGTRLTVV.

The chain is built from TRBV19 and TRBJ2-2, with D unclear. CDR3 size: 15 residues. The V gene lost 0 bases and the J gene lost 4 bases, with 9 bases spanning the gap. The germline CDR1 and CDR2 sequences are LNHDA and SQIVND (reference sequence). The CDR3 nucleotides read TGTGCCAGTAGTATAGATCTCCCGCGCACCGGGGAGCTGTTTTTT. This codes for CASSIDLPRTGELFF.

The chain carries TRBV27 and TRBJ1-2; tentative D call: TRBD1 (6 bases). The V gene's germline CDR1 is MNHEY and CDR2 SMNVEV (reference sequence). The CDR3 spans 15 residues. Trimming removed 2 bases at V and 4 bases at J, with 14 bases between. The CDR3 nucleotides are TGTGCCAGCAGTTTAGATGTTCAGGGGTTCTATGGCTACACCTTC. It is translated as CASSLDVQGFYGYTF.